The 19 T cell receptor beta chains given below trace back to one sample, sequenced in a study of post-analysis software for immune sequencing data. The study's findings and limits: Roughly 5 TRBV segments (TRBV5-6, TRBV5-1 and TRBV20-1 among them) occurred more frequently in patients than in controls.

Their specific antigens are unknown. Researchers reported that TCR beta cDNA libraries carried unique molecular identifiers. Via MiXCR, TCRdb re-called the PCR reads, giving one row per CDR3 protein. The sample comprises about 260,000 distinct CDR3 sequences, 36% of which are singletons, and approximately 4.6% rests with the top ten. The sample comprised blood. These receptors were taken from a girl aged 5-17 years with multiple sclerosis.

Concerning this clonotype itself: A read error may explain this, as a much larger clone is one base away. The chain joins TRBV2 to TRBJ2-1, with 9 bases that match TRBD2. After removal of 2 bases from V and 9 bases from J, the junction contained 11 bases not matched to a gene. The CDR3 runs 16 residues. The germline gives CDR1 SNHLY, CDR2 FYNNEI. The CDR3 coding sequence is TGTGCCAGCAGTGAACTAGGGACTAGCAGGAGGCGTGAGCAGTTCTTC. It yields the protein CASSELGTSRRREQFF.

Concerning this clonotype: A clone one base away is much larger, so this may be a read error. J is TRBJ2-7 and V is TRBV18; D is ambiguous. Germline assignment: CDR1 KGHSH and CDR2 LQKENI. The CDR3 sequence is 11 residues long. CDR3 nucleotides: TGTGCCAGCGGGTCCTCCTACAAGCAGTACTTC. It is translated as CASGSSYKQYF.

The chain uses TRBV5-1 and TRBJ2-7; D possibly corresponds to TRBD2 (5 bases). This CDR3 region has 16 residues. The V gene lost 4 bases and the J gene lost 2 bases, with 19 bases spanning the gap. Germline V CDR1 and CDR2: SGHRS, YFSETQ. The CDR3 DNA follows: TGCGCCAGCAGCGCAGGTCACATGCCGGGGACCTACGAGCAGTACTTC. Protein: CASSAGHMPGTYEQYF.

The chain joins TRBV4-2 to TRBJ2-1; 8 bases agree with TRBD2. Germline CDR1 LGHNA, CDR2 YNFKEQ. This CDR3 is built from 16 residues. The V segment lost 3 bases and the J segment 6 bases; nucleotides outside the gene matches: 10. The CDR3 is CASSHLNSGNRNEQFF. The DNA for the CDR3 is TGTGCCAGCAGCCACCTAAATAGCGGGAACCGCAATGAGCAGTTCTTC.

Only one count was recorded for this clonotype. The DNA of the CDR3 is TGCGCCAGCAGCCTGGGACTAGCGGGAGGGCGGCGCAATGAGCAGTTCTTC. It is translated as CASSLGLAGGRRNEQFF. The genes are TRBV5-1 and TRBJ2-1; 16 bases align to TRBD2. The length of the CDR3 is 17 residues. Per the germline V gene, CDR1 is SGHRS and CDR2 is YFSETQ. The J segment lost 6 bases and the V segment lost 4 bases, leaving 7 bases of the junction unmatched.

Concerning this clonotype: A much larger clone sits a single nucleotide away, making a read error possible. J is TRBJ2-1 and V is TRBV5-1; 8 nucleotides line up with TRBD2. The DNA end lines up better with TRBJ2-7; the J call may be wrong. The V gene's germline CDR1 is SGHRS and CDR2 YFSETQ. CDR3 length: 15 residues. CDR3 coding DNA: TGCGCCAGCAGCTTCGCTAGCGGGTCCTACAATGAGCAGTACTTC. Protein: CASSFASGSYNEQYF.

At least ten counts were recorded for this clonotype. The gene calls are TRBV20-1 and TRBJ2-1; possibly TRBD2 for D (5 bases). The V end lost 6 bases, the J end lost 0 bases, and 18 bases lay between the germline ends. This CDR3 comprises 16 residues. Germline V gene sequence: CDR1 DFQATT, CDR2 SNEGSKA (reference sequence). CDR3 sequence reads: CSAEAVGEGSYNEQFF. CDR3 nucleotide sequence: TGCAGTGCCGAGGCGGTAGGCGAGGGCTCCTACAATGAGCAGTTCTTC.

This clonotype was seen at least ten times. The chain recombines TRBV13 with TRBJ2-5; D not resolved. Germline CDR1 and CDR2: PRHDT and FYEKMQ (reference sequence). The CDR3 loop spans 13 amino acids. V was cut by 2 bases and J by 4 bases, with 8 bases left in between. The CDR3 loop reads CASSLLLSETQYF. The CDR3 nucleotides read TGTGCCAGCAGCTTACTCCTTTCAGAGACCCAGTACTTC.

This CDR3 reads CASSSKPGSGEEKLFF. The CDR3 nucleotides are TGTGCCAGCAGTTCGAAGCCAGGGTCGGGTGAGGAAAAACTGTTTTTT. The chain joins TRBV12-3 or TRBV12-4 to TRBJ1-4; D is possibly TRBD1 (5 bases). This CDR3 contains 16 residues. Trimming cost V 4 bases and J 8 bases, with 20 bases left between them.

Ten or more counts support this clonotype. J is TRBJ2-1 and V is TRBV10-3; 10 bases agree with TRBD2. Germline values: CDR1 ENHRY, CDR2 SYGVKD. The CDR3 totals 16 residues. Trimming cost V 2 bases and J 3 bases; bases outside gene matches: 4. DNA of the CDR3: TGTGCCATCAGTGAGACGGCTAGCGGGGGCTACAATGAGCAGTTCTTC. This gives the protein CAISETASGGYNEQFF.

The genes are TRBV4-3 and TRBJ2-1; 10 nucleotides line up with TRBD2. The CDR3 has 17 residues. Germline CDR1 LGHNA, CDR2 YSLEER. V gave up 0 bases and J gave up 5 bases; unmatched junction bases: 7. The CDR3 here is CASSQDWGLASDNEQFF. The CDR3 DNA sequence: TGCGCCAGCAGCCAAGATTGGGGACTAGCGTCCGACAATGAGCAGTTCTTC.

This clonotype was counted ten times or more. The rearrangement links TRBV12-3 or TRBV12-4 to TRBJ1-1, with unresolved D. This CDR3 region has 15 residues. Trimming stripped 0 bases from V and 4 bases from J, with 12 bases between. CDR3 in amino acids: CASSLASQAGTEAFF. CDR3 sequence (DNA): TGTGCCAGCAGTTTAGCGTCACAAGCAGGCACTGAAGCTTTCTTT.

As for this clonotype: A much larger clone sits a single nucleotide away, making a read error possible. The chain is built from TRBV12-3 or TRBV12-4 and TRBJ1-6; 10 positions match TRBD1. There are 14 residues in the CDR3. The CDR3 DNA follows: TGTGCCAGCAGTCCGACAGGGGGCAATTCACCCCCCCACTTT. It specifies CASSPTGGNSPPHF.

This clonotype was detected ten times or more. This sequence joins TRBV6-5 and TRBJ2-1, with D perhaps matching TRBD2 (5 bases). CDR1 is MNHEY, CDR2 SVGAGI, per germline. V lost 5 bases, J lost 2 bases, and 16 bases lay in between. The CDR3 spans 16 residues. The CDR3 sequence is CASSPLGSGPYNEQFF. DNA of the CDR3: TGTGCCAGCAGTCCCCTAGGAAGCGGCCCCTACAATGAGCAGTTCTTC.

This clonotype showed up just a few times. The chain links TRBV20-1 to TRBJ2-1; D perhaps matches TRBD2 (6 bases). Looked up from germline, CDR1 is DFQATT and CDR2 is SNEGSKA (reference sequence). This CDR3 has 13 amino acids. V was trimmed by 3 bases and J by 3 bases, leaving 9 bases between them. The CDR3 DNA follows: TGCAGTGCTAGGGAGACTAGCTACAATGAGCAGTTCTTC. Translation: CSARETSYNEQFF.

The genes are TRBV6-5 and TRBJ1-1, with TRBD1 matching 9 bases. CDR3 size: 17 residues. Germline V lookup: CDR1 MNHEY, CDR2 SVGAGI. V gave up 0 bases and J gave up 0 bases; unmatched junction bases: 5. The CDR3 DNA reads TGTGCCAGCAGTTACTCCGGGACAGGGACAATGAACACTGAAGCTTTCTTT. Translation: CASSYSGTGTMNTEAFF.

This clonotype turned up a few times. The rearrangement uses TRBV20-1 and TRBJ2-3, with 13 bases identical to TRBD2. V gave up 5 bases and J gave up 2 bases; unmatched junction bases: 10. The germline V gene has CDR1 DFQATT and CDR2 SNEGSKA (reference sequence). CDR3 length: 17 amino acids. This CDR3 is CSAGGEGLAGPTDTQYF. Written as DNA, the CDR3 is TGCAGTGCTGGCGGAGAGGGACTAGCGGGGCCCACAGATACGCAGTATTTT.

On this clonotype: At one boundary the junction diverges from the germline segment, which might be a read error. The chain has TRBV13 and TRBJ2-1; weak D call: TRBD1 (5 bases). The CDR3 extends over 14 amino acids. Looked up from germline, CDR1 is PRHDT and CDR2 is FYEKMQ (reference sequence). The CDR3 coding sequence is TGTGTCAGCACCCTCGGAACAGGTCACAATGAGCAGTTCTTC. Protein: CVSTLGTGHNEQFF. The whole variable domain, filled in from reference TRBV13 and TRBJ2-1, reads AAGVIQSPRHLIKEKRETATLKCYPIPRHDTVYWYQQGPGQDPQFLISFYEKMQSDKGSIPDRFSAQQFSDYHSELNMSSLELGDSALYFCVSTLGTGHNEQFFGPGTRLTVL.

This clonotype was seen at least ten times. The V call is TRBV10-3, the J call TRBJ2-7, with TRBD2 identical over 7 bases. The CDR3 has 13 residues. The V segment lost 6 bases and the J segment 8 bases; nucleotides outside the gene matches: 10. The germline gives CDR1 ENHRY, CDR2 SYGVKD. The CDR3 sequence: CAISEPGGGKQYF. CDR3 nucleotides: TGTGCCATCAGCGAGCCGGGCGGGGGTAAGCAGTACTTC.